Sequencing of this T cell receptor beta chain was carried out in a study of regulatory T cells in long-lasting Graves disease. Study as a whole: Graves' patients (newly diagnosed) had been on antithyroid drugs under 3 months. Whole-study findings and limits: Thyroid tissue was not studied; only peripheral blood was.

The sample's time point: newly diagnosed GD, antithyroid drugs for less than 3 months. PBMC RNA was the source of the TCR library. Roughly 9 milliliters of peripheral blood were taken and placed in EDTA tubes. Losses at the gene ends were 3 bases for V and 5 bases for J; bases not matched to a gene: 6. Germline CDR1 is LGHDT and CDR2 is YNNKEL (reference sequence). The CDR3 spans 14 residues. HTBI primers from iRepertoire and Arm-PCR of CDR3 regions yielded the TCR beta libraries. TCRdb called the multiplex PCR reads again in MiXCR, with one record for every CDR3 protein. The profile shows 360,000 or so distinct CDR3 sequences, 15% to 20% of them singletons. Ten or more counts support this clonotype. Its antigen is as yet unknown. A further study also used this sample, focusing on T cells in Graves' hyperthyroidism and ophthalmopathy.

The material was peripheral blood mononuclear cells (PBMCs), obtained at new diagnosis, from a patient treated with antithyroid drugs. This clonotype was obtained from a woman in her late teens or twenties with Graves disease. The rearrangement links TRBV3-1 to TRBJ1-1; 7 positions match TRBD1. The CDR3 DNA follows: TGTGCCAGCAGCCATACAGGGGTTGTGACTGAAGCTTTCTTT. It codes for CASSHTGVVTEAFF. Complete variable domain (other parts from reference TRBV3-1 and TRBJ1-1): DTAVSQTPKYLVTQMGNDKSIKCEQNLGHDTMYWYKQDSKKFLKIMFSYNNKELIINETVPNRFSPKSPDKAHLNLHINSLELGDSAVYFCASSHTGVVTEAFFGQGTRLTVV.